This section outlines one T cell receptor beta chain sequence together with its context. The antigen is not known. Around 9.8 x 10^4 TCR templates were measured in each sample. Produced via immunoSEQ multiplex PCR; TCRdb's table is partial and in-frame only. The repertoire consists of around 100,000 clones, with 94% occurring once and the leading ten covering roughly 0.3%. The data are from a study of siplizumab effects on memory and regulatory T cells. Study conclusions and caveats: Proliferating siplizumab-culture Treg suppressive function went unconfirmed.

CDR3 length: 15 amino acids. V lost 5 bases and J lost 4, with 18 bases in between. Looked up from germline, CDR1 is MGHRA and CDR2 is YSYEKL. The specimen was non-Treg CD4+ T cells sorted from blood. The source is a human donor in good health. V usage is TRBV4-1 and J usage is TRBJ2-7, with D possibly called TRBD1 or TRBD2 (5 bases each). The CDR3 loop reads CASSARSRGEYEQYF. Written as DNA, the CDR3 is TGCGCCAGCAGCGCAAGATCTAGAGGGGAGTACGAGCAGTACTTC.